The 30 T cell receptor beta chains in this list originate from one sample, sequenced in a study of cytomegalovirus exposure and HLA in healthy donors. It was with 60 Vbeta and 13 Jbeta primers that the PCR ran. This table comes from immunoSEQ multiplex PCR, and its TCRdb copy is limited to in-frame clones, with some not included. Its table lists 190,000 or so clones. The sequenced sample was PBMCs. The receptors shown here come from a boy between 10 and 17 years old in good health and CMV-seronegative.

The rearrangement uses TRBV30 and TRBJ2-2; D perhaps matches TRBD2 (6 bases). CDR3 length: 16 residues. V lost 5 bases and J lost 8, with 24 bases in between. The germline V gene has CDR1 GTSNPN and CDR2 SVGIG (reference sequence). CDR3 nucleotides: TGTGCCTGGCTAGACCCGGGACTTCGAATTTCTGGGGAGCTGTTTTTT. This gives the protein CAWLDPGLRISGELFF.

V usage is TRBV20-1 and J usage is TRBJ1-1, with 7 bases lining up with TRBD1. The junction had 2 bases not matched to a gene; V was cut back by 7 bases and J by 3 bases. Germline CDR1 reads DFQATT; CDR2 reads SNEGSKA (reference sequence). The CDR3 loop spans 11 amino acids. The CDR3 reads CSVRGDTEAFF. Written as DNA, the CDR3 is TGCAGTGTCAGGGGGGACACTGAAGCTTTCTTT.

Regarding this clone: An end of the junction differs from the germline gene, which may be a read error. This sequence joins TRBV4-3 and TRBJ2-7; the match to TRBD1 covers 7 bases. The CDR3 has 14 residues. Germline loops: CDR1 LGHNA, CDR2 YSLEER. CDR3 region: CAGSQGRQGYEQYF. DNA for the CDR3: TGCGCCGGCAGCCAAGGAAGACAGGGCTACGAGCAGTACTTC.

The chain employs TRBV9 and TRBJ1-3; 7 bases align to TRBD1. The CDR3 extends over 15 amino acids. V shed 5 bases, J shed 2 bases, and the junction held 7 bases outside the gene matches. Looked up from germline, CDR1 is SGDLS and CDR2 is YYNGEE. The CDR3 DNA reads TGTGCCAGCAGTATAGAGGGGGCCCCTGGAAACACCATATATTTT. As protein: CASSIEGAPGNTIYF.

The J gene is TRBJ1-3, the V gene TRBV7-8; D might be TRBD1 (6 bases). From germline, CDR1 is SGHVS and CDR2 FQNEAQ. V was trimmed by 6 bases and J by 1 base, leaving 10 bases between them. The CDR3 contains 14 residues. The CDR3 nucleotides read TGTGCCAGCAGTTTAACAGGGTCTGGAAACACCATATATTTT. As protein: CASSLTGSGNTIYF.

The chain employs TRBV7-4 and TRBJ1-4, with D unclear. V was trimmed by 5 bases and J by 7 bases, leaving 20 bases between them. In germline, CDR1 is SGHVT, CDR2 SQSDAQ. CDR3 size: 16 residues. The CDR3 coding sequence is TGTGCCAGCAGCAAACAACCCGGTCTCGAGGGTGAAAAACTGTTTTTT. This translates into CASSKQPGLEGEKLFF.

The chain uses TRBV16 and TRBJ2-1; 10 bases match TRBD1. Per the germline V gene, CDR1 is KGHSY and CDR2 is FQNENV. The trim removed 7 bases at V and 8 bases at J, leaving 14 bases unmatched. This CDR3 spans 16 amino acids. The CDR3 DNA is TGTGCCAGCACCCCTATCGCCGGGACAGGGGTCCATGAGCAGTTCTTC. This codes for CASTPIAGTGVHEQFF.

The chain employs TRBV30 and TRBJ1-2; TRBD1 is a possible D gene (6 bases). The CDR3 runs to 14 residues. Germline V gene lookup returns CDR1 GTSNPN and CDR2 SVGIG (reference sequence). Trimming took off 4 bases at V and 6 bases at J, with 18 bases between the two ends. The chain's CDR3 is CAWKIGSGAHGYTF. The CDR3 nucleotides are TGTGCCTGGAAAATTGGGTCAGGGGCTCATGGCTACACCTTC. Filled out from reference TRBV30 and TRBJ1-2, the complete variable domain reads SQTIHQWPATLVQPVGSPLSLECTVEGTSNPNLYWYRQAAGRGLQLLFYSVGIGQISSEVPQNLSASRPQDRQFILSSKKLLLSDSGFYLCAWKIGSGAHGYTFGSGTRLTVV.

The CDR3 nucleotides are TGTGCCAGCAGGGACAGAGGTAACTATGGCTACACCTTC. Translation gives CASRDRGNYGYTF. V is TRBV7-9 and J is TRBJ1-2; D possibly corresponds to TRBD1 (6 bases). V was pared by 6 bases and J by 1 base, with 9 bases between. Germline CDR1 reads SEHNR; CDR2 reads FQNEAQ (reference sequence). CDR3 length: 13 amino acids.

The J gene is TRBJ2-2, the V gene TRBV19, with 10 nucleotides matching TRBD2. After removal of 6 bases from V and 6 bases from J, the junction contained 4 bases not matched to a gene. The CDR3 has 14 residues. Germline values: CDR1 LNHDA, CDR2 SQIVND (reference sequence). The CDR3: CASSASGGPGELFF. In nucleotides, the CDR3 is TGTGCCAGTAGCGCTAGCGGGGGACCCGGGGAGCTGTTTTTT.

CDR3 region: CASSWGGRGNSPLHF. CDR3 nucleotide sequence: TGTGCCAGCAGCTGGGGGGGAAGGGGTAATTCACCCCTCCACTTT. The rearrangement links TRBV5-6 to TRBJ1-6; possible D gene TRBD1, 5 bases. CDR1 is SGHDT, CDR2 YYEEEE, per germline. There are 15 residues in the CDR3. The V and J ends lost 3 bases and 6 bases respectively, with 13 bases between them.

CDR3 residues: CASSPMVADYEQYF. CDR3 nucleotides: TGTGCCAGCAGCCCGATGGTAGCGGACTACGAGCAGTACTTC. J is TRBJ2-7 and V is TRBV9, with D tentatively TRBD2 (6 bases). CDR1 and CDR2 from the germline V gene are SGDLS and YYNGEE. The germline V and J ends were trimmed by 4 bases and 3 bases, with 14 bases remaining between them. CDR3 length: 14 amino acids. The variable domain in full, completed from reference TRBV9 and TRBJ2-7, reads DSGVTQTPKHLITATGQRVTLRCSPRSGDLSVYWYQQSLDQGLQFLIQYYNGEERAKGNILERFSAQQFPDLHSELNLSSLELGDSALYFCASSPMVADYEQYFGPGTRLTVT.

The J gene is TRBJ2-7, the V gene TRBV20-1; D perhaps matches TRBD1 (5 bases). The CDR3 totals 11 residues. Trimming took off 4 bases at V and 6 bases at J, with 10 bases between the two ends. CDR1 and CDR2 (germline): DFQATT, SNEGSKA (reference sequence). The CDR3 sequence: CSAIRVAEQYF. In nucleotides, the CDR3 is TGCAGTGCTATCAGGGTGGCCGAGCAGTACTTC.

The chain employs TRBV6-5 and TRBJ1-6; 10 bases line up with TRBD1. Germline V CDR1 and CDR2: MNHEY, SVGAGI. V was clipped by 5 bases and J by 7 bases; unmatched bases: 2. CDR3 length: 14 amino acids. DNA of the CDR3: TGTGCCAGCAGTCTGGGACAGGGGAATTCACCCCTCCACTTT. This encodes CASSLGQGNSPLHF.

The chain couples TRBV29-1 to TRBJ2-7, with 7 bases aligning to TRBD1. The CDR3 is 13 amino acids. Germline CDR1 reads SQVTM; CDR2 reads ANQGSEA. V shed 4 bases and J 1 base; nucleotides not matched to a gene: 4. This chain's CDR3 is CSVVWDSSYEQYF. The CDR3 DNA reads TGCAGCGTTGTTTGGGACAGTTCCTACGAGCAGTACTTC.

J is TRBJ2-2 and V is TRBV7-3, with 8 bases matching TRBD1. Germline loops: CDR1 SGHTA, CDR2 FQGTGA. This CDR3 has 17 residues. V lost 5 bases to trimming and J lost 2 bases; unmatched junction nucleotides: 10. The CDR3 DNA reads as TGTGCCAGCAGCCCCTTCCCGGACAGGGTTAACACCGGGGAGCTGTTTTTT. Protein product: CASSPFPDRVNTGELFF. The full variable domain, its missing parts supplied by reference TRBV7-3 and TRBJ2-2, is GAGVSQTPSNKVTEKGKYVELRCDPISGHTALYWYRQSLGQGPEFLIYFQGTGAADDSGLPNDRFFAVRPEGSVSTLKIQRTERGDSAVYLCASSPFPDRVNTGELFFGEGSRLTVL.

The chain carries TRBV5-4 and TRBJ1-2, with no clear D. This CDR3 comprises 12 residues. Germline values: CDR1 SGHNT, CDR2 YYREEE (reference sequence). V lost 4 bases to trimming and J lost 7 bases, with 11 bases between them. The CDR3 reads CASSPRGCGYTF. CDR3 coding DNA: TGTGCCAGCAGCCCGAGAGGTTGTGGCTACACCTTC.

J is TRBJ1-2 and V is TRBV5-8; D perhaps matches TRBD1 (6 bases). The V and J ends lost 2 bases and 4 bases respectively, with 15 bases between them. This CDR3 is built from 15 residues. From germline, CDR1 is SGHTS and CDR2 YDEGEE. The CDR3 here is CASSFDGQTGYGYTF. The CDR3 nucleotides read TGTGCCAGCAGCTTCGACGGACAGACGGGCTATGGCTACACCTTC.

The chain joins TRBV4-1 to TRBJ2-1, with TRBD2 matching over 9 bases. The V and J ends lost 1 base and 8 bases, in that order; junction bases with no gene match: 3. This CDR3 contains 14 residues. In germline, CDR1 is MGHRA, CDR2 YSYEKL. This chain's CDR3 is CASSQAAGGDEQFF. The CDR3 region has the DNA TGCGCCAGCAGCCAAGCCGCGGGGGGGGATGAGCAGTTCTTC.

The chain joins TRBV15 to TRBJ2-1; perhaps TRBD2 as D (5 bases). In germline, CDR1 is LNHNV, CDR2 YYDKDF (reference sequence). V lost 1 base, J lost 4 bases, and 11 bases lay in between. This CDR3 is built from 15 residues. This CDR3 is CATSRGAGNYNEQFF. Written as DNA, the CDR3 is TGTGCCACCAGCAGAGGAGCCGGGAATTACAATGAGCAGTTCTTC.

This CDR3 reads CASSRGDDRAAEAFF. CDR3 DNA sequence: TGTGCCAGCTCACGGGGCGATGACAGGGCTGCTGAAGCTTTCTTT. The genes are TRBV18 and TRBJ1-1; 7 bases are a match to TRBD1. The CDR3 extends over 15 amino acids. Trimming took 4 bases from V and 6 from J; bases not matched to a gene: 11. Germline V lookup: CDR1 KGHSH, CDR2 LQKENI.

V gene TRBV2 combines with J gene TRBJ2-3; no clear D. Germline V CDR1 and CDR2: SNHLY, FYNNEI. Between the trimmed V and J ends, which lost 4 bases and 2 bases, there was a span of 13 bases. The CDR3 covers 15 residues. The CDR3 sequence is CASSVPAYSTDTQYF. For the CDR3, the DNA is TGTGCCAGCAGTGTCCCCGCGTACTCCACAGATACGCAGTATTTT.

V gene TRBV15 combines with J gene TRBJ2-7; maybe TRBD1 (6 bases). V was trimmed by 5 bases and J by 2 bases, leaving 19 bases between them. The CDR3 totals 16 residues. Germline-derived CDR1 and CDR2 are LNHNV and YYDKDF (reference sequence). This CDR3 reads CATSGKGPGAPYEQYF. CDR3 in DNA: TGTGCCACCAGCGGTAAGGGTCCAGGGGCGCCCTACGAGCAGTACTTC.

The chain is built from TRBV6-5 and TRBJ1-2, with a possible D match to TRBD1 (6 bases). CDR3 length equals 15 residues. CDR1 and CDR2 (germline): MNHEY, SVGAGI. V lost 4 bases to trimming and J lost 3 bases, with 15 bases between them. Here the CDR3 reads CASSLRVRGDYGYTF. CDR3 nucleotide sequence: TGTGCCAGCAGTTTGAGGGTCAGGGGTGACTATGGCTACACCTTC.

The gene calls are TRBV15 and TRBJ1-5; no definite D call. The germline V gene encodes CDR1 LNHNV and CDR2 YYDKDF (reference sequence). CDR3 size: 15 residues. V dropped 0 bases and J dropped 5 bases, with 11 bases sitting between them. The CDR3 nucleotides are TGTGCCACCAGCAGAGAGAGGTACGGGGATCAGCCCCAGCATTTT. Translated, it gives CATSRERYGDQPQHF.

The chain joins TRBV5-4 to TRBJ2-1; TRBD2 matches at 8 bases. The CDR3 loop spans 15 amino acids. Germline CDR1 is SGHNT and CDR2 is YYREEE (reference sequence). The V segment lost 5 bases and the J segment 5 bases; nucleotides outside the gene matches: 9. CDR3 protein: CASRFTGGRNNEQFF. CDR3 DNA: TGTGCCAGCAGGTTTACGGGGGGGCGTAACAATGAGCAGTTCTTC.

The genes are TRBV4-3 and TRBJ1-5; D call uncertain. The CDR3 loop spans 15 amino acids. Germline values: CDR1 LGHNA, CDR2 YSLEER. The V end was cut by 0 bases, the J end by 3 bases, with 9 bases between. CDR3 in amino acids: CASSQDNGNNQPQHF. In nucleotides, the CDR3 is TGCGCCAGCAGCCAAGACAACGGTAACAATCAGCCCCAGCATTTT.

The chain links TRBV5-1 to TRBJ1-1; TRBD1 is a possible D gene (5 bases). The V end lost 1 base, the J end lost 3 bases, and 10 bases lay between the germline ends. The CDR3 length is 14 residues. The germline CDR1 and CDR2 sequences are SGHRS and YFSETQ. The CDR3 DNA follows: TGCGCCAGCAGCTTGACAGGCCGTGACACTGAAGCTTTCTTT. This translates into CASSLTGRDTEAFF.

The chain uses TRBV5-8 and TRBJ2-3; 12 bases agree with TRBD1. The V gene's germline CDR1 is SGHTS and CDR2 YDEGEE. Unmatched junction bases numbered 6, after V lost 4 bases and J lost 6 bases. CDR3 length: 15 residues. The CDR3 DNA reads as TGTGCCAGCAGCCCGGGACAGGGGGCAGGCGATACGCAGTATTTT. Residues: CASSPGQGAGDTQYF. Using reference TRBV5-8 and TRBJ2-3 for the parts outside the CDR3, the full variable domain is EAGVTQSPTHLIKTRGQQATLRCSPISGHTSVYWYQQALGLGLQFLLWYDEGEERNRGNFPPRFSGRQFPNYSSELNVNALELEDSALYLCASSPGQGAGDTQYFGPGTRLTVL.

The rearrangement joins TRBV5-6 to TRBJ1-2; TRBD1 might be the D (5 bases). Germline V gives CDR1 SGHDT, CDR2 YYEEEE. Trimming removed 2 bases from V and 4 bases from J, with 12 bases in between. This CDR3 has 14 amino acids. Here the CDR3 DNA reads TGTGCCAGCAGCTTAACAGGTCTATCCTATGGCTACACCTTC. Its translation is CASSLTGLSYGYTF.